What follows is one T cell receptor beta chain and its context. Its antigen remains unidentified. Treatment denoted: some 19 received Ad26.COV2.S at low or high dose, single or two shots; roughly 5 received placebo; per-sample allocation not given. Collection of samples fell on day 63 after the first vaccine or placebo injection. An Ad26 vector expressing Wuhan-strain SARS-CoV-2 spike served as the vaccine. The data derive from a study of Ad26.COV2.S vaccination and SARS-CoV-2 variants. Study context: Intramuscular Ad26.COV2.S at 5x10^10 or 1x10^11 viral particles. Study results and limitations: CD8+ and CD4+ T cells specific for spike reportedly responded with substantial breadth after vaccination. Measurements of TCR breadth and depth may have given underestimates of the total T cell responses.

Only in-frame clones appear in the TCRdb table, and some are missing; sequencing was by immunoSEQ multiplex PCR. The sample has 200,000 to 300,000 clones; around nine tenths are singletons. Trimming left V 0 bases short and J 7 bases short, with 15 bases between. CDR3 size: 15 residues. The germline V gene encodes CDR1 LGHDT and CDR2 YNNKEL (reference sequence). This chain connects TRBV3-1 (or the pseudogene TRBV3-2) to TRBJ1-1; no reliable D call. Sequenced here: peripheral blood, sampled in a trial of Ad26.COV2.S vaccine versus placebo. The TCR was taken from a person aged 18-65 years who received the Ad26.COV2.S COVID-19 vaccine or a placebo. CDR3 loop: CASSQEKTVCFEAFF. The CDR3 DNA reads as TGTGCCAGCAGCCAAGAAAAGACGGTTTGCTTTGAAGCTTTCTTT.